This TCR beta chain is from a study of T cells after yellow fever vaccination. Findings and limits, study-wide: Clonotype sharing between CD4 and CD8 compartments was small. It was a weaker secondary response, yet one that peaked faster, at day 5 versus 15.

Germline CDR1 MNHEY, CDR2 SVGAGI. V was pared by 7 bases and J by 7 bases, with 9 bases between. CDR3 size: 11 residues. 5'RACE template switching generated TCR cDNA, adding a universal primer site and UMIs. A single record per CDR3 protein comes from TCRdb applying MiXCR to the 5' RACE reads. The table includes approximately 120,000 distinct CDR3 sequences, around 7.7% detected once. Ten or more counts support this clonotype. Its matching antigen is unknown. The rearrangement joins TRBV6-5 to TRBJ2-3; no reliable D call. The receptor comes from a man younger than 35 who received the YFV17D yellow fever vaccine. Source: CD4+ T cells sorted from PBMCs, taken 9 to 11 days after the first yellow fever vaccination. In DNA, the CDR3 is TGTGCCAGCACCCTACAAAATACGCAGTATTTT. The encoded protein is CASTLQNTQYF.